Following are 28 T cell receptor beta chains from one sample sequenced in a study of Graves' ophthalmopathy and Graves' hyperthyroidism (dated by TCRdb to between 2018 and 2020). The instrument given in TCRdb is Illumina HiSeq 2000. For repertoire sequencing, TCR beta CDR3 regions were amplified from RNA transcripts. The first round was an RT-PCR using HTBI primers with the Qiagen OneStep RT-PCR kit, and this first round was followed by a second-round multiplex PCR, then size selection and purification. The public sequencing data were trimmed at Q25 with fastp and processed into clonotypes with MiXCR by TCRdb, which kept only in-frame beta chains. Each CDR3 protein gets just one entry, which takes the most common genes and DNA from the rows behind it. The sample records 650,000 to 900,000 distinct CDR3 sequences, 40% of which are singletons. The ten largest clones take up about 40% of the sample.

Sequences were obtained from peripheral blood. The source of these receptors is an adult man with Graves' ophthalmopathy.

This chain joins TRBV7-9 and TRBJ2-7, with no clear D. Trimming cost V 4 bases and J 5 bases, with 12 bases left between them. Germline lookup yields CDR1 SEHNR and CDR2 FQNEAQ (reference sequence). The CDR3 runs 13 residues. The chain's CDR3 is CASSSLKRNEQYF. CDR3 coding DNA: TGTGCCAGCAGCTCCTTGAAAAGGAACGAGCAGTACTTC.

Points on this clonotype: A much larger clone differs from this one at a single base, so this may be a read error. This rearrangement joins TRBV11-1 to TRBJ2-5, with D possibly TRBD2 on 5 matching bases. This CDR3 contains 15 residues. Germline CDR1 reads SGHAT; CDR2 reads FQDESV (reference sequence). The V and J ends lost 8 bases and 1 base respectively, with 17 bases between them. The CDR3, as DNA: TGTGCCAGCCGCCCAGTGGGAGTGCCCCAAGAGACCCAGTACTTC. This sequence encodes CASRPVGVPQETQYF.

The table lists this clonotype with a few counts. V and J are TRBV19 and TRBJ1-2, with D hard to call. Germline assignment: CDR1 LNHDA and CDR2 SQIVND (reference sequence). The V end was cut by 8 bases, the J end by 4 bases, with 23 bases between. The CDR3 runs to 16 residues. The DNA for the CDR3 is TGTGCCAGTGGTCTCAGCATAGGTGGGCTACTCTATGGCTACACCTTC. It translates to CASGLSIGGLLYGYTF.

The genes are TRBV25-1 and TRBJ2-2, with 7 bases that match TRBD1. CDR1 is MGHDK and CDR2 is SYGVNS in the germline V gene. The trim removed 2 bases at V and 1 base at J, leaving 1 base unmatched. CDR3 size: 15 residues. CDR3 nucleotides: TGTGCCAGCAGTGAACGGGACAGGAACACCGGGGAGCTGTTTTTT. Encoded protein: CASSERDRNTGELFF. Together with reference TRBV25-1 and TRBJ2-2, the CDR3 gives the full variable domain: EADIYQTPRYLVIGTGKKITLECSQTMGHDKMYWYQQDPGMELHLIHYSYGVNSTEKGDLSSESTVSRIRTEHFPLTLESARPSHTSQYLCASSERDRNTGELFFGEGSRLTVL.

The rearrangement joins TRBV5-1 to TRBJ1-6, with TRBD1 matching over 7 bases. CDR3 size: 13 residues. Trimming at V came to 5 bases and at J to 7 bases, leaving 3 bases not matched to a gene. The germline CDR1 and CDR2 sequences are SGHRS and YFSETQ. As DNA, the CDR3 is TGCGCCAGCAGAGCGACAGGGAATTCACCCCTCCACTTT. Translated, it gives CASRATGNSPLHF.

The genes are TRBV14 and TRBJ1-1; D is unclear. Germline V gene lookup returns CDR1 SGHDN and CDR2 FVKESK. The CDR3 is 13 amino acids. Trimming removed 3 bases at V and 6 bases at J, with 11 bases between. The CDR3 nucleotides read TGTGCCAGCAGCCAGGCCGATTGGGCTGAAGCTTTCTTT. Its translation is CASSQADWAEAFF.

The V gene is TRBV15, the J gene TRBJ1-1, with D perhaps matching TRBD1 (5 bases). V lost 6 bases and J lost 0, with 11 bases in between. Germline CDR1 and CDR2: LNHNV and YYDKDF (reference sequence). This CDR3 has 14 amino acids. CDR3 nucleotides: TGTGCCACCAGGGAGAGGGGAATGAACACTGAAGCTTTCTTT. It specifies CATRERGMNTEAFF.

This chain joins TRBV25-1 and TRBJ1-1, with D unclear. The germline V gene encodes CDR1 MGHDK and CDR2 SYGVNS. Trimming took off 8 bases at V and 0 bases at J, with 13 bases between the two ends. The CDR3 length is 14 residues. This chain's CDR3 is CASSLVTLNTEAFF. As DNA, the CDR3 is TGTGCCAGCTCACTAGTGACCCTGAACACTGAAGCTTTCTTT.

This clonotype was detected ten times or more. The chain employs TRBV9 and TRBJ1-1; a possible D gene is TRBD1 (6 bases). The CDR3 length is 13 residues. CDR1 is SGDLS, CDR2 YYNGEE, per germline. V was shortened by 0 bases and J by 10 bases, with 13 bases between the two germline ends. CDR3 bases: TGTGCCAGCAGCGTAGAGGGCAGGGGAACAGCTTTCTTT. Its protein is CASSVEGRGTAFF.

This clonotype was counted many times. CDR3 DNA sequence: TGTGCCAGCACGGTTCCAGGGTATACCTACGAGCAGTACTTC. Translated: CASTVPGYTYEQYF. The genes are TRBV2 and TRBJ2-7, with a weak D call TRBD1 (5 bases). Per the germline V gene, CDR1 is SNHLY and CDR2 is FYNNEI. Trimming took off 7 bases at V and 2 bases at J, with 15 bases between the two ends. The CDR3 totals 14 residues.

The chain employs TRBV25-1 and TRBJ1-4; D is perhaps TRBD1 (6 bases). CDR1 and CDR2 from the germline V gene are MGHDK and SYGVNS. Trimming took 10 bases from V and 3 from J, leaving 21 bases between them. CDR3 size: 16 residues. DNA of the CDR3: TGTGCCACCCTCCCGGACGCGACAGGTCCTAATGAAAAACTGTTTTTT. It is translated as CATLPDATGPNEKLFF.

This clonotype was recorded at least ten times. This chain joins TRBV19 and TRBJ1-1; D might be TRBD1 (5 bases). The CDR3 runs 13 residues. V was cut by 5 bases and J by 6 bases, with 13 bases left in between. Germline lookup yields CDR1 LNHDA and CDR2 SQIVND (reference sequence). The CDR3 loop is CASSEQGAAEAFF. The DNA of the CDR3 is TGTGCCAGTAGTGAGCAGGGAGCCGCTGAAGCTTTCTTT. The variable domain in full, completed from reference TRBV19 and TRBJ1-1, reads DGGITQSPKYLFRKEGQNVTLSCEQNLNHDAMYWYRQDPGQGLRLIYYSQIVNDFQKGDIAEGYSVSREKKESFPLTVTSAQKNPTAFYLCASSEQGAAEAFFGQGTRLTVV.

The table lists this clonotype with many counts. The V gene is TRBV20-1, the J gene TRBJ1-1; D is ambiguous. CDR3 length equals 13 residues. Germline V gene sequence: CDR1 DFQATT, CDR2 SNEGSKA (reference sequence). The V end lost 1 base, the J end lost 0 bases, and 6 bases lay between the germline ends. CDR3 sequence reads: CSARASVNTEAFF. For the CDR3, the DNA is TGCAGTGCTAGAGCATCGGTGAACACTGAAGCTTTCTTT.

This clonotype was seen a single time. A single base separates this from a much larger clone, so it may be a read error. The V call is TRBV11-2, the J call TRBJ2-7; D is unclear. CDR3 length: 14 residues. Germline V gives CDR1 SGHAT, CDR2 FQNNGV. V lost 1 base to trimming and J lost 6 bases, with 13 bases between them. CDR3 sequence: CASSLGFITCEQYF. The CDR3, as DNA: TGTGCCAGCAGCTTAGGTTTCATTACCTGCGAGCAGTACTTC.

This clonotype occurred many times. The CDR3 DNA sequence: TGTGCCACCAGTGATCCAATGGGACTACCCCAAGAGACCCAGTACTTC. Protein product: CATSDPMGLPQETQYF. This sequence joins TRBV24-1 and TRBJ2-5; 7 bases map to TRBD2. The CDR3 is made up of 16 amino acids. The V gene end was trimmed by 3 bases and the J gene end by 1 base; junction bases not matched to a gene: 7. Germline V gives CDR1 KGHDR, CDR2 SFDVKD.

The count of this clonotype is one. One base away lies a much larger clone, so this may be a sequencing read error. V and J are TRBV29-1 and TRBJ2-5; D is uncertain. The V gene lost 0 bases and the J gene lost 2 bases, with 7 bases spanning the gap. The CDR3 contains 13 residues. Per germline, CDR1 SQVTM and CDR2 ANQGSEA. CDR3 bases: TGCAGCGTTGAAGATGTCAGACAAGAGACCCAGTACTTC. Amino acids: CSVEDVRQETQYF.

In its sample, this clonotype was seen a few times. CDR3 nucleotide sequence: TGCGCCAGCAGCCACACGACAGTTACTAACTATGGCTACACCTTC. It specifies CASSHTTVTNYGYTF. This rearrangement joins TRBV4-3 to TRBJ1-2; a weak D match, TRBD1 (5 bases). The V gene lost 3 bases and the J gene lost 0 bases, with 11 bases spanning the gap. The CDR3 runs 15 residues. CDR1 and CDR2 from the germline V gene are LGHNA and YSLEER.

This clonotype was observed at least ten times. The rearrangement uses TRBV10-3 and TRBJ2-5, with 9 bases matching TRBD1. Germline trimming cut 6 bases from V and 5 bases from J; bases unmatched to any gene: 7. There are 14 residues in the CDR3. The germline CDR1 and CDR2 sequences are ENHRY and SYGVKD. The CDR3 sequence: CAISSGQGGETQYF. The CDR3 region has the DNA TGTGCCATCAGCTCGGGACAGGGAGGGGAGACCCAGTACTTC.

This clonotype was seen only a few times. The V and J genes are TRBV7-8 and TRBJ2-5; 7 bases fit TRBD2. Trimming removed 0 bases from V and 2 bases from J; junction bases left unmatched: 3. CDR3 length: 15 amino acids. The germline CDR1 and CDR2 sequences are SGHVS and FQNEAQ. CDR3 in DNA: TGTGCCAGCAGCTTAGCGCTAGCGGCGCAAGAGACCCAGTACTTC. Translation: CASSLALAAQETQYF.

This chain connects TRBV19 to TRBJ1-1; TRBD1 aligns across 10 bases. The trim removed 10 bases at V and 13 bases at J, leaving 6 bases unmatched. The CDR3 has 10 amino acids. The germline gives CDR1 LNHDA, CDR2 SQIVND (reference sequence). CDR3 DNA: TGTGCCACCAGCGGGACAGGGGTTTTCTTT. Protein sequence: CATSGTGVFF.

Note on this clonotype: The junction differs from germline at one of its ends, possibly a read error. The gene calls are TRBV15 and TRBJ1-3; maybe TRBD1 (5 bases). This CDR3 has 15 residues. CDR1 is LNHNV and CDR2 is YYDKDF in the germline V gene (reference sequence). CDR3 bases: TGTGCCACCAGCTTGACTTCAGGGATCGAAAACACCATATGTTTT. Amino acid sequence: CATSLTSGIENTICF.

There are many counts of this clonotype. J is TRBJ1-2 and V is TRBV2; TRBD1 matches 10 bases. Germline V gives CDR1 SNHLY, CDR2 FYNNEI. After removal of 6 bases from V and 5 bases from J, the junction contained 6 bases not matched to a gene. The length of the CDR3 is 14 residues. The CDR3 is CASRETGGGYGYTF. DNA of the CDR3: TGTGCCAGCAGGGAGACAGGGGGCGGATATGGCTACACCTTC.

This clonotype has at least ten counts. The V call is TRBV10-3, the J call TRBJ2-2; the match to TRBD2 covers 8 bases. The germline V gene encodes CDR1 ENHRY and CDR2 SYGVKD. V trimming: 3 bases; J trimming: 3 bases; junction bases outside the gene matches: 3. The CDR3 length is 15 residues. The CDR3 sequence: CAISEGRGDTGELFF. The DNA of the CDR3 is TGTGCCATCAGTGAAGGGCGGGGGGACACCGGGGAGCTGTTTTTT.

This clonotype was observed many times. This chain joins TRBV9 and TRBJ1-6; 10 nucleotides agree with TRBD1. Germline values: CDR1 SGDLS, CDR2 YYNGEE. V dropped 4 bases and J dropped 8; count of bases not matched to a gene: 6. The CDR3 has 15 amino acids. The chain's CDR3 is CASSKGQGRDSPLHF. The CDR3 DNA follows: TGTGCCAGCAGCAAGGGACAGGGGAGGGATTCACCCCTCCACTTT.

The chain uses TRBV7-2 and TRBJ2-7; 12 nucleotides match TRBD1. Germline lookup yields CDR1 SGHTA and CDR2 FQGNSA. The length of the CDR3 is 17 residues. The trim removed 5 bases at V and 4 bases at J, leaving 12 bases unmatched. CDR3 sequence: CASSPTPGTGGAYEQYF. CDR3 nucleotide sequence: TGTGCCAGCAGCCCCACCCCCGGGACAGGGGGCGCGTACGAGCAGTACTTC.

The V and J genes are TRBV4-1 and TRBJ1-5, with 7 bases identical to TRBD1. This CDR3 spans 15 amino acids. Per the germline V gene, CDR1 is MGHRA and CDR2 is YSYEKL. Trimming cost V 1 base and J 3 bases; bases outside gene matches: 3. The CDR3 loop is CASSQGGGHNQPQHF. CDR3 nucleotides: TGCGCCAGCAGCCAAGGAGGGGGCCACAATCAGCCCCAGCATTTT.

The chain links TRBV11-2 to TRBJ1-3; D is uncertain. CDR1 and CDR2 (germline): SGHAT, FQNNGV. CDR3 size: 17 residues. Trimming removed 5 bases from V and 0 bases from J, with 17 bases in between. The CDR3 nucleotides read TGTGCCAGCAGCCCTTATCGGACTCAAATCTCTGGAAACACCATATATTTT. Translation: CASSPYRTQISGNTIYF.

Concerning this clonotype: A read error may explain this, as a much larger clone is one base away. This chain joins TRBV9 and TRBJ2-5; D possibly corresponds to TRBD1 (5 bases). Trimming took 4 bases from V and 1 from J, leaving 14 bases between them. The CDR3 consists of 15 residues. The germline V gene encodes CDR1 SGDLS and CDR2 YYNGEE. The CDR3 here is CASSLGMTAQETQYF. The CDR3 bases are TGTGCCAGCAGCCTAGGGATGACAGCCCAAGAGACCCAGTACTTC.